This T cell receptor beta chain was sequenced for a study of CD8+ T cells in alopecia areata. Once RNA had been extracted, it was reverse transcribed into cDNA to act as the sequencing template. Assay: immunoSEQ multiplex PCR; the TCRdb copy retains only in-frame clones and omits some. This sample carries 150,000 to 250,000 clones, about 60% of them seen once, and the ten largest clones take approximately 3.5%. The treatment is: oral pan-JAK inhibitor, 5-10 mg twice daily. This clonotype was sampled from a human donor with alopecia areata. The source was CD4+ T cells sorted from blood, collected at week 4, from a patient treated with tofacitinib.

CDR3 sequence: CASSFAGGQGNQPQHF. The CDR3 DNA is TGTGCCAGCAGCTTCGCTGGGGGACAGGGGAATCAGCCCCAGCATTTT. The rearrangement links TRBV5-6 to TRBJ1-5; TRBD1 matches at 10 bases. Germline values: CDR1 SGHDT, CDR2 YYEEEE. There are 16 residues in the CDR3. Unmatched junction bases numbered 6, after V lost 2 bases and J lost 4 bases.